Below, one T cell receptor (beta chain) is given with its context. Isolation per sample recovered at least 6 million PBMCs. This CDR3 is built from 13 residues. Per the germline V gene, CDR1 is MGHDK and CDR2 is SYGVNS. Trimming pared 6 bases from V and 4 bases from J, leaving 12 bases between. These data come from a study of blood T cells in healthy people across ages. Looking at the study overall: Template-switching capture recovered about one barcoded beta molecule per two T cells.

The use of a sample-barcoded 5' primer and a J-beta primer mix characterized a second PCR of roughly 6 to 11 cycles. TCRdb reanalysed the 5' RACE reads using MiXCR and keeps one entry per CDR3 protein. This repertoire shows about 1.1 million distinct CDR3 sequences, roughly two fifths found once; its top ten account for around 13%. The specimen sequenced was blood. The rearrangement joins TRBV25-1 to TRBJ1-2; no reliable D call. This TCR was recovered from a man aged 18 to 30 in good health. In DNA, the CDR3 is TGTGCCAGCAGGGTTAACAGTGGCTATGGCTACACCTTC. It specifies CASRVNSGYGYTF.